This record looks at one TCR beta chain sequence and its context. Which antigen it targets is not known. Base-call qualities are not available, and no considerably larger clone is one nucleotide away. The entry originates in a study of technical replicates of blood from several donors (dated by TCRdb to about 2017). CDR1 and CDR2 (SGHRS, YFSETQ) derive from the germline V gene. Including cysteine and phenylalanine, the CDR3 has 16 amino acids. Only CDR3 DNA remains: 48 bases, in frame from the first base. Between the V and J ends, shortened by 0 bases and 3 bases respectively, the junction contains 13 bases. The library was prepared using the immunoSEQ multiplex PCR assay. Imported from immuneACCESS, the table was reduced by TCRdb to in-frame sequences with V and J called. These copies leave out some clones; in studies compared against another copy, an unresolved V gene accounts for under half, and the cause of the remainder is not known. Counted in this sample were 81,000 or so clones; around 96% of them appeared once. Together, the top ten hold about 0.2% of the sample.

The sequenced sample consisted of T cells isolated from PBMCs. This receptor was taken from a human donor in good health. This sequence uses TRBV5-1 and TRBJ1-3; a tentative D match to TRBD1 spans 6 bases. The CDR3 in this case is CASSLGGGRYGNTIYF. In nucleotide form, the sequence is TGCGCCAGCAGCTTGGGAGGGGGTCGTTATGGAAACACCATATATTTT.